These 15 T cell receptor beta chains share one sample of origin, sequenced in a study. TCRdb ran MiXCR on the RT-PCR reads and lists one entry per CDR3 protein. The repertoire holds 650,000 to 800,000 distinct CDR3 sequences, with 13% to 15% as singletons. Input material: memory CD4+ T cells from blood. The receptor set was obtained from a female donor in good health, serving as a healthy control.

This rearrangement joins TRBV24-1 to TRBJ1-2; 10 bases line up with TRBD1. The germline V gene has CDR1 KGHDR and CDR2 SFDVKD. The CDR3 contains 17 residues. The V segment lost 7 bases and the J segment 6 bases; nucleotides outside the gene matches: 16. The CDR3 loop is CATRGSGTGVPGDGYTF. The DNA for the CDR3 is TGTGCCACCAGGGGATCCGGGACAGGGGTCCCCGGGGATGGCTACACCTTC.

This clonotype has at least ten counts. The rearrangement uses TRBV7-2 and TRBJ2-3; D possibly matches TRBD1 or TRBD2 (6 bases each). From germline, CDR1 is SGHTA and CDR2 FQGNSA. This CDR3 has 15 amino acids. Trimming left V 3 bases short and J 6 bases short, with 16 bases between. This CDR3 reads CASSLGGGRSDTQYF. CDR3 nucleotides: TGTGCCAGCAGCTTGGGTGGGGGGCGTTCGGATACGCAGTATTTT.

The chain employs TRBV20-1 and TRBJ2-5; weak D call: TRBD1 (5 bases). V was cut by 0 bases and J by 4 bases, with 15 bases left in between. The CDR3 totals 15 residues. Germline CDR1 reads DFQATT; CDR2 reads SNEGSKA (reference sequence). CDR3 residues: CSARDTGTHGETQYF. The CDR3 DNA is TGCAGTGCTAGAGATACAGGTACCCATGGAGAGACCCAGTACTTC.

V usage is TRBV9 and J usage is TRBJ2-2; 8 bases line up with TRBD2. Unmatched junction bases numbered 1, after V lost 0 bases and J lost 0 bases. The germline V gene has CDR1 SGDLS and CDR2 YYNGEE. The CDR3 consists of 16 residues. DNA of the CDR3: TGTGCCAGCAGCGTAGTAGCGGGGACGAACACCGGGGAGCTGTTTTTT. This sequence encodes CASSVVAGTNTGELFF.

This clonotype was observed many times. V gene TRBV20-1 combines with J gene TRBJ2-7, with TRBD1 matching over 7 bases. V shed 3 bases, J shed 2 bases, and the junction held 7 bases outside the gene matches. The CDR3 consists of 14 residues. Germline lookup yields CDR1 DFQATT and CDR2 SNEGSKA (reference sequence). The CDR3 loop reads CSASMGQNTYEQYF. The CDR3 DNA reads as TGCAGTGCTAGTATGGGACAGAACACCTACGAGCAGTACTTC.

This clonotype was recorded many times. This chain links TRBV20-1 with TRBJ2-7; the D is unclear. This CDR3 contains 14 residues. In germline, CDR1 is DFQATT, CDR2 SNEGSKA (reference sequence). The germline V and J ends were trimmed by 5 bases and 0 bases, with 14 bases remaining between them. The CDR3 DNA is TGCAGTGCTGCCCCAGACCCGAGCTCCTACGAGCAGTACTTC. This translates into CSAAPDPSSYEQYF.

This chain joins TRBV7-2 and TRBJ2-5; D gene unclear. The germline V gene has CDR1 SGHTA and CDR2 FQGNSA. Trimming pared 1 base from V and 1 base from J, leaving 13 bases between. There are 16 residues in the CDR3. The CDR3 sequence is CASSLVSWQSQETQYF. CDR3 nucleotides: TGTGCCAGCAGCTTAGTGAGCTGGCAGTCCCAAGAGACCCAGTACTTC.

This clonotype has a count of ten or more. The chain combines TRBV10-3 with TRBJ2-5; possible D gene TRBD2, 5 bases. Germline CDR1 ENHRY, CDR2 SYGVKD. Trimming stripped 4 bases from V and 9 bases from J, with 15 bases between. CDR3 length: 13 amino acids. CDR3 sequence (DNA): TGTGCCATCAGTGGCAGTGCCGGGGAGCCCCAGTACTTC. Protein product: CAISGSAGEPQYF.

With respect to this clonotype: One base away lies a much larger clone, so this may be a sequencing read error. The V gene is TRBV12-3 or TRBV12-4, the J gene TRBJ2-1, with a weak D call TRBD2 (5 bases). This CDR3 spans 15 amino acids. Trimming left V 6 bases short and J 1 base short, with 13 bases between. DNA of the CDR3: TGTGCCAGCAGGCATCCTAGCCGATCCTACAATGAGCAGTTCTTC. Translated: CASRHPSRSYNEQFF.

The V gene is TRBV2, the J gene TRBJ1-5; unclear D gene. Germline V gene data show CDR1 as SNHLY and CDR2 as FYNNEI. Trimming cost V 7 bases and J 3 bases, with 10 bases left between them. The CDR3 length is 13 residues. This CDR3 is CASTGGVNQPQHF. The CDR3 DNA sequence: TGTGCCAGCACCGGCGGGGTCAATCAGCCCCAGCATTTT.

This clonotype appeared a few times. In DNA, the CDR3 is TGCGCCAGCAGCCAAGGGGAGAATTCACCCCTCCACTTT. This gives the protein CASSQGENSPLHF. V is TRBV4-3 and J is TRBJ1-6; D unclear. This CDR3 region has 13 residues. CDR1 and CDR2 (germline): LGHNA, YSLEER. Trimming left V 1 base short and J 7 bases short, with 5 bases between.

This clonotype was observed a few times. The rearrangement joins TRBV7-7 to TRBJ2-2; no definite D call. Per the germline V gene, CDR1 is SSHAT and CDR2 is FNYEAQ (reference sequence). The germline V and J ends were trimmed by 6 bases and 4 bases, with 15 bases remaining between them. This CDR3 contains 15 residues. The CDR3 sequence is CASSPRSLGTGELFF. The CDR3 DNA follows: TGTGCCAGCAGTCCCCGCTCCCTCGGCACCGGGGAGCTGTTTTTT.

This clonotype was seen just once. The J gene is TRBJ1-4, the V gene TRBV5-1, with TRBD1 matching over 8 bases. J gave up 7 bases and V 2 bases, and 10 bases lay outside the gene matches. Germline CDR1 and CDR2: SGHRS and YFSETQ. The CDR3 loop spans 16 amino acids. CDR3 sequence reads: CASSFWSGRGLEKLFF. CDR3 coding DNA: TGCGCCAGCAGCTTTTGGAGTGGCAGGGGGCTTGAAAAACTGTTTTTT.

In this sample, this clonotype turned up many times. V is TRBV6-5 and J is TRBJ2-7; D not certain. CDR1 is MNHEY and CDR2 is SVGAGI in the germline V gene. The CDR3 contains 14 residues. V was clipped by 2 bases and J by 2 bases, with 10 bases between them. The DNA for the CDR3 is TGTGCCAGCAGTTACCGATCAGAAGCCTACGAGCAGTACTTC. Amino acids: CASSYRSEAYEQYF.

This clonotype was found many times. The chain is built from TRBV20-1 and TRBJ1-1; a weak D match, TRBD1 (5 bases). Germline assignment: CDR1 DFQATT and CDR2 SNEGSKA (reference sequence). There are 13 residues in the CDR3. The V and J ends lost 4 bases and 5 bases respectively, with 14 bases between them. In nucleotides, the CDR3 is TGCAGTGCTAATCAGGGTGTGGGGACTGAAGCTTTCTTT. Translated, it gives CSANQGVGTEAFF.